The TCR beta chain described here comes from a study of pediatric ulcerative colitis. Sequencing used immunoSEQ multiplex PCR; TCRdb keeps in-frame clones, though not all of them. The table includes fewer than 40,000 clones, around 80% detected once. The sample was blood. The clonotype comes from a boy aged 5 to 17 with severe ulcerative colitis.

The CDR3 loop is CASSLAEETQYF. The CDR3 DNA reads TGCGCCAGCAGCTTGGCCGAGGAGACCCAGTACTTC. V usage is TRBV5-1 and J usage is TRBJ2-5; D is unresolved. The CDR3 is 12 residues long. Deletions cut 0 bases from V and 5 bases from J, with 5 bases between. CDR1 is SGHRS, CDR2 YFSETQ, per germline.